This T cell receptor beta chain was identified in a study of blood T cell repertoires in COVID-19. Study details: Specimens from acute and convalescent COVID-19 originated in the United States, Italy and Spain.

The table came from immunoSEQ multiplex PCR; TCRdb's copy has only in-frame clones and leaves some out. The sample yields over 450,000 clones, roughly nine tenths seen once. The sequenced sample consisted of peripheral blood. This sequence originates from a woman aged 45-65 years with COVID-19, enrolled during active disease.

Written as DNA, the CDR3 is TGTGCCAGCAGCTTACGGGGGGCAGCTTTCTTT. It translates to CASSLRGAAFF. The chain joins TRBV7-9 to TRBJ1-1, with D perhaps matching TRBD1 (6 bases). V lost 2 bases and J 10 bases, leaving 8 bases between the germline ends. Germline lookup yields CDR1 SEHNR and CDR2 FQNEAQ (reference sequence). The CDR3 is 11 amino acids.